This TCR beta chain was captured by sequencing in a study of tumor and adjacent non-tumor tissue in lung cancer. Findings of the study overall: Shorter survival was associated with higher TCR diversity in tumors. Significantly higher TCR diversity was found in tumor than normal lung.

TCRbeta libraries were built with three rounds of nested PCR, modified from ARM-PCR. TCRdb analysed the multiplex PCR reads with MiXCR anew, one entry per CDR3 protein. The sample comprises roughly 93,000 distinct CDR3 sequences, about 70% of which are singletons, and 15% to 20% rests with the top ten. In germline, CDR1 is WNHNN, CDR2 SYGVQD (reference sequence). The trim removed 3 bases at V and 3 bases at J, leaving 4 bases unmatched. This CDR3 contains 15 residues. No cell sorting was done before RNA was extracted from the tissue. As regards this clonotype: What it binds is not known.

This receptor was obtained from a man aged 55-75 years with non-small cell lung cancer. Sample: lung tumor tissue. The chain combines TRBV10-1 with TRBJ2-3; 9 bases agree with TRBD2. The DNA of the CDR3 is TGCGCCAGCAGTGACTACGCGGGGGGGACAGATACGCAGTATTTT. Translation gives CASSDYAGGTDTQYF.